This TCR beta chain came from a study of identical twins. TCRdb re-derived calls from the 5' RACE reads in MiXCR, one entry per CDR3 protein. The sample carries around 280,000 distinct CDR3 sequences, about 8.9% recorded once. Study-wide results and limits: Models, which agreed with sharing between unrelated individuals, nonetheless underestimated the out-of-frame TCR alpha sharing seen in monozygotic twins.

Germline lookup yields CDR1 WSHSY and CDR2 SAAADI. V lost 6 bases to trimming and J lost 8 bases; unmatched junction nucleotides: 10. CDR3 length: 14 residues. As regards this clonotype: The antigen is not known.

This same sample was also taken into another study, of yellow fever vaccine responses in identical twins.

The TCR originated in a woman in her late teens or twenties in good health. The V call is TRBV10-2, the J call TRBJ2-3, with 8 bases fitting TRBD2. The sequenced sample was memory (CD45RO+) T cells sorted from blood. The CDR3: CASRSGLAGGTQYF. CDR3 DNA sequence: TGCGCCAGCAGGAGTGGACTAGCAGGAGGTACGCAGTATTTT.